The source of this T cell receptor beta chain is a study of T cells in Graves' hyperthyroidism and ophthalmopathy (dated by TCRdb to the late 2010s). In terms of the full investigation: Peripheral blood samples were taken at the time of initial diagnosis, prior to any treatment. TCR V-J signatures able to tell the groups apart were searched for in a discovery cohort of 100 patients, of whom more than 40 had Graves' ophthalmopathy and roughly 58 had stable Graves' hyperthyroidism. Prospective prediction of ophthalmopathy was tested in an independent validation cohort of 18 to 20 hyperthyroidism patients and some 17 patients who later progressed to ophthalmopathy. The roughly 90 discovery patients were divided at random into training and test sets in a 7:3 ratio. The study also compared thyroid tissue and blood T-cell repertoires from more than 5 Graves' hyperthyroidism patients. After blood sampling, hyperthyroidism patients were treated with methimazole at a starting dose of 30 mg daily, and ophthalmopathy patients were treated with high-dose intravenous methylprednisolone. The paper reports TCR Vbeta CDR3 sequencing of over 130 peripheral blood samples: around 45 ophthalmopathy, fewer than 80 hyperthyroidism and 17 progressor patients. Summary of the overall study and its limitations: Most expanded thyroid clonotypes (frequency above 0.001) were also found in blood, which suggests that blood repertoires may mirror thyroid immune responses. In cross-validation, a model built on a 13 V-J signature told ophthalmopathy apart from stable hyperthyroidism with less than 90% sensitivity and approximately 84% specificity, and in testing the same model reached 80%/75%. No statistical method was used to fix the sample size in advance, and group allocation was not hidden from the investigators. In validation, the model predicted progression to ophthalmopathy a median of around 6.5 months before onset, with about 67% sensitivity and more than 72% specificity.

CDR3 length: 17 amino acids, cysteine to phenylalanine. Just the 51-base CDR3 DNA is kept, in frame starting at base 1. The V end loses 8 bases and the J end loses 5 bases, and a stretch of 27 bases separates them. Reading the germline V gene gives CDR1 MNHNS and CDR2 SASEGT. The TCR beta CDR3 regions were amplified from the RNA transcripts. The first round of RT-PCR for the TCR CDR3 was performed with the HTBI primer set and the Qiagen OneStep RT-PCR kit. Libraries were constructed in a second round of multiplex PCR, after which size selection and purification were performed. Libraries were sequenced paired-end with 100 bp reads on an Illumina HiSeq2000. Turning to the authors' computational methods: SOAPnuke was used to process the raw data, throwing out any read that contained adapters or uncalled bases, had a mean Phred below 15, or lacked an exact constant-primer or identifier match. High-quality paired reads were merged with COPE v1.2.5, and unique nucleotide sequences were defined as clonotypes. MiTCR v1.1 was used to align the clonotypes against IMGT TRBV, TRBD and TRBJ reference segments. The analysis was restricted to V-J combinations with a frequency above 0.0001, which together covered roughly 99% of the repertoires. The TCS score was defined as the ratio of F50 (clonal expansion) to E x V (chaos), calculated using BLOSUM62-based TCRdist between CDR3 peptides within each V-J. Welch's t-statistics and random forest reduced fewer than 600 V-J features to 10 to 15, which were used in a naive Bayes classifier (R e1071). TCRdb trimmed the raw reads at Q25, called clones with MiXCR and kept productive beta chains. Each entry is one CDR3 protein sequence, shown with its most common DNA and genes. Here the V and J calls rest on TCRdb's processing, not on the authors' analysis. For this sample the table gives approximately 270,000 distinct CDR3 sequences, of which about 14% were detected only once. The biggest ten clones account for roughly 13% of the sample.

There are a few counts of this clonotype. Its cognate antigen has yet to be identified. No quality values exist for individual bases; no much larger clone is one base distant. The hyperthyroidism patients were between 18 and 65 years old and newly diagnosed, with a disease duration of less than 2 months. Exclusion was applied to patients with uncontrolled infections, other autoimmune diseases, pregnancy or lactation. Clinical symptoms, serum thyroxine and TRAb, thyroid ultrasound, and orbital computed tomography formed the basis for the diagnoses. Blood from progressor patients was drawn when they were first diagnosed with hyperthyroidism, before any ophthalmopathy symptoms appeared. Ficoll-Paque density gradient centrifugation was used to isolate PBMCs from around 10 ml of fresh peripheral blood. Progressor patients were initially diagnosed with Graves' hyperthyroidism and developed ophthalmopathy during follow-up. Total RNA was extracted using Trizol reagent, and RNA quality was assessed on an Agilent 2100 Bioanalyzer.

Material for sequencing was blood. The source is a woman between 40 and 50 years old with Graves' hyperthyroidism that later progressed to Graves' ophthalmopathy. The sequence joins TRBV6-1 to TRBJ2-5; no D gene call is confident. The DNA sequence is given as TGTGCCAGCTCCTTGGGTCAAATTAGCAGAGGCCGGGAGACCCAGTACTTC. Its protein reads: CASSLGQISRGRETQYF.